The source of this T cell receptor beta chain is a study of T cells in Graves' hyperthyroidism and ophthalmopathy. General study findings and limits: A model of 13 V-J features distinguished ophthalmopathy from stable hyperthyroidism.

It was RNA transcripts that yielded the amplified TCR beta CDR3 regions. The study used the HTBI primer set for a first-round RT-PCR of the TCR CDR3. TCRdb reprocessed the multiplex PCR reads via MiXCR and lists one record per CDR3 protein. The sample yields 500,000 to 600,000 distinct CDR3 sequences, around 42% seen once. This clonotype came up a few times. Its antigen is unknown. Unmatched junction bases numbered 15, after V lost 6 bases and J lost 1 base. CDR1 is MNHEY and CDR2 is SVGEGT in the germline V gene. The CDR3 is made up of 19 amino acids. Material: peripheral blood or thyroid tissue (not recorded which). The clonotype was recovered from a woman in her late teens or twenties with Graves' hyperthyroidism. The V call is TRBV6-2 or TRBV6-3, the J call TRBJ2-2; 9 bases line up with TRBD1. CDR3 residues: CASSTLTGGIGRNTGELFF. Here the CDR3 DNA reads TGTGCCAGCAGCACCTTGACAGGGGGAATTGGGCGGAACACCGGGGAGCTGTTTTTT.